The rows below give T cell receptor beta chains drawn from one sample of a study of shared clonotypes between healthy human individuals. Assay: immunoSEQ multiplex PCR; the TCRdb copy retains only in-frame clones and omits some. Of over 2 million clones listed, around 92% are singletons. What was sequenced was naive CD4+ T cells from PBMCs. The origin of the receptors is a man aged 18 to 35 in good health. Some clones in this sample may be carry-over from other donors' samples. Each CDR3 is given with its conserved first and last residue. A D gene is named only where the DNA matches it firmly. Clone sizes are given selectively: once, few, many, or a class where the clone is expanded.

NA	NA	TRBJ1-2	TRBV27	14	TGTGCCAGCACCATACCGGGAGGGAACTATGGCTACACCTTC	CASTIPGGNYGYTF
NA	NA	TRBJ2-2	TRBV20-1	11	TGCAGTGCCAAGAACACCGGGGAGCTGTTTTTT	CSAKNTGELFF
NA	TRBD2	TRBJ2-7	TRBV18	17	TGTGCCAGCTCACCAGCTCAACAACTAGCGCTCACCTACGAGCAGTACTTC	CASSPAQQLALTYEQYF
NA	TRBD1	TRBJ1-6	TRBV5-1	15	TGCGCCAGCAGTTCGCGCTCGGGACAGAATTCACCCCTCCACTTT	CASSSRSGQNSPLHF
NA	TRBD1	TRBJ2-1	TRBV11-3	17	TGTGCCAGCAGCCCGGGGACAGGGAAAGCCTCCTACAATGAGCAGTTCTTC	CASSPGTGKASYNEQFF
NA	TRBD2	TRBJ2-7	TRBV9	12	TGTGCCAGCAGCCCAGCGGGATACGAGCAGTACTTC	CASSPAGYEQYF
NA	NA	TRBJ1-2	TRBV21-1	16	TGTGCCAGCAGCAAAGCCTCAAATCTAGCCCCCTATGGCTACACCTTC	CASSKASNLAPYGYTF
NA	NA	TRBJ2-5	TRBV7-3	13	TGTGCCAGCGGAAGGCGGAGGGGGGAGACCCAGTACTTC	CASGRRRGETQYF
NA	NA	TRBJ2-3	TRBV6-6	15	TGTGCCAGCAGCCAGGCCCTCTCTAGCACAGATACGCAGTATTTT	CASSQALSSTDTQYF
NA	NA	TRBJ1-2	TRBV6-5	13	TGTGCCAGCAGTCCCACAGAGCCCTATGGCTACACCTTC	CASSPTEPYGYTF
NA	TRBD2	TRBJ2-3	TRBV4-2	16	TGTGCCAGCAGCCAAGGGCTAGCGGGAGATCTAGATACGCAGTATTTT	CASSQGLAGDLDTQYF
NA	TRBD2	TRBJ2-3	TRBV27	17	TGTGCCAGCAGTTTATCGGCTAGCGGGAGGAATACAGATACGCAGTATTTT	CASSLSASGRNTDTQYF
once	NA	TRBJ1-3	TRBV30	15	TGTGCCTGGAGTGGCAGGGGAGGATATGGAAACACCATATATTTT	CAWSGRGGYGNTIYF
few	NA	TRBJ2-1	TRBV19	17	TGTGCCAGTAGCCTCCAACCGGGGAGCAGGTCCTACAATGAGCAGTTCTTC	CASSLQPGSRSYNEQFF
NA	TRBD1	TRBJ1-2	TRBV19	16	TGTGCCAGTAGTATAGTAGGGACAGGGAGGAACTATGGCTACACCTTC	CASSIVGTGRNYGYTF
NA	TRBD1	TRBJ2-7	TRBV2	14	TGTGCCAGCGGGACAGGGACCAAGCCCTACGAGCAGTACTTC	CASGTGTKPYEQYF
NA	TRBD2	TRBJ2-7	TRBV6-5	16	TGTGCCAGCAGTTACTCCGGACTAGCGGGAGCTGGGGAGCAGTACTTC	CASSYSGLAGAGEQYF
NA	NA	TRBJ2-7	TRBV9	15	TGTGCCAGCAGCGTAGCTACAGCAACCGTATACGAGCAGTACTTC	CASSVATATVYEQYF
once	TRBD2	TRBJ2-2	TRBV5-1	17	TGCGCCAGCAGCTTGGGCCTAGCGGGAGGAAACACCGGGGAGCTGTTTTTT	CASSLGLAGGNTGELFF
NA	NA	TRBJ2-6	TRBV30	16	TGTGCCTGGAGTGTGGGATACTCTGGAGGGGCCAACGTCCTGACTTTC	CAWSVGYSGGANVLTF
NA	NA	TRBJ2-6	TRBV5-1	18	TGCGCCAGCACCCCCCGGGACACCCTTTTTTCTGGGGCCAACGTCCTGACTTTC	CASTPRDTLFSGANVLTF
NA	NA	TRBJ1-3	TRBV4-2	15	TGTGCCAGCAGCCCGAGCCCTCCCTCTGGAAACACCATATATTTT	CASSPSPPSGNTIYF
NA	NA	TRBJ1-5	TRBV6-1	16	TGTGCCAGCAGTGAGCAAGCCGACAGAAACAATCAGCCCCAGCATTTT	CASSEQADRNNQPQHF
NA	NA	TRBJ2-1	TRBV27	18	TGTGCCAGCAGCTACGGACGATATACCCATAGGGTGGGCAATGAGCAGTTCTTC	CASSYGRYTHRVGNEQFF
NA	TRBD1	TRBJ2-2	TRBV15	24	TGTGCCACCAGCAGAGAGATGCCTTTTTTCGGATACCGGGACAGGGGGCCGAACACCGGGGAGCTGTTTTTT	CATSREMPFFGYRDRGPNTGELFF
NA	TRBD1	TRBJ1-4	TRBV5-1	16	TGCGCCAGCAGCTTGGCCCCGACAGGGGGCGTCGAAAAACTGTTTTTT	CASSLAPTGGVEKLFF
NA	TRBD2	TRBJ2-5	TRBV2	14	TGTGCCAGCAGTGAAGGACTAGCAGAAGAGACCCAGTACTTC	CASSEGLAEETQYF
once	NA	TRBJ2-1	TRBV7-9	13	TGTGCCAGCAGCTTAGAAGGGGTGGGTGAGCAGTTCTTC	CASSLEGVGEQFF
NA	NA	TRBJ2-5	TRBV10-3	12	TGTGCCATCAGTGAGGGGGGAGAGACCCAGTACTTC	CAISEGGETQYF
NA	NA	TRBJ2-1	TRBV5-1	15	TGCGCCAGCAGCTTGGAACCAAACTCCTACAATGAGCAGTTCTTC	CASSLEPNSYNEQFF
NA	NA	TRBJ1-1	TRBV7-9	14	TGTGCCAGCAGCTTAGCGCGGAGGGGCACTGAAGCTTTCTTT	CASSLARRGTEAFF
NA	NA	TRBJ2-4	TRBV5-4	13	TGTGCCAGCAGCGCAACTACCCGGGAGATTCAGTACTTC	CASSATTREIQYF
once	NA	TRBJ1-1	TRBV6-5	15	TGTGCCAGCAGTTACTCCCCCCCTCAGGGAACTGAAGCTTTCTTT	CASSYSPPQGTEAFF
once	NA	TRBJ2-4	TRBV4-2	16	TGTGCCAGCAGCCAAGCGGCGGGTTTAGCCAAAAACATTCAGTACTTC	CASSQAAGLAKNIQYF
NA	NA	TRBJ1-2	TRBV30	13	TGTGCCTGGAGATACGCGACTAACTATGGCTACACCTTC	CAWRYATNYGYTF
NA	TRBD1	TRBJ1-2	TRBV6-5	13	TGTGCCAGCACGGGACAGGGGGCGCTTGGCTACACCTTC	CASTGQGALGYTF
NA	NA	TRBJ1-5	TRBV23-1	12	TGCGGGGGGTGGGGGCCGAATCAGCCCCAGCATTTT	CGGWGPNQPQHF
NA	NA	TRBJ2-3	TRBV4-2	17	TGTGCCAGCAGCCAGCCCCCCTCCGGTAGTGTGGCAGATACGCAGTATTTT	CASSQPPSGSVADTQYF
NA	TRBD2	TRBJ2-1	TRBV18	15	TGTGCCAGCTCGCCCGGGACTAGCGGGAGCAGTGAGCAGTTCTTC	CASSPGTSGSSEQFF
NA	TRBD2	TRBJ2-7	TRBV5-3	18	TGTGCCAGAAGCTTTATCCCTAGCGGGACTCCCCTCTCCTACGAGCAGTACTTC	CARSFIPSGTPLSYEQYF
NA	NA	TRBJ2-2	TRBV6-6	15	TGTGCCAGCTCTGGCCCCCCGGGCGTCACCGGGGAGCTGTTTTTT	CASSGPPGVTGELFF
NA	NA	TRBJ1-1	TRBV5-1	14	TGCGCCAGCAGCCCGGGCTCGCCGGGGACTGAAGCTTTCTTT	CASSPGSPGTEAFF
NA	NA	TRBJ2-4	TRBV28	16	TGTGCCAGCAGTTTATCCACCCTGGGGGCCAAAAACATTCAGTACTTC	CASSLSTLGAKNIQYF
once	NA	TRBJ2-7	TRBV4-1	14	TGCGCCAGCAGCCAATTACAGGTCTCCTACGAGCAGTACTTC	CASSQLQVSYEQYF
NA	TRBD1	TRBJ2-1	TRBV7-2	12	TGTGCCAGCAGCCCATTCGACAGGGGGCAGTTCTTC	CASSPFDRGQFF
NA	TRBD1	TRBJ1-1	TRBV28	15	TGTGCCAGCAGCGCTCCAGGGGGCACGAACACTGAAGCTTTCTTT	CASSAPGGTNTEAFF
NA	NA	TRBJ2-6	TRBV19	14	TGTGCCAGTAGCCCAGGGTCTGGGGCCAACGTCCTGACTTTC	CASSPGSGANVLTF
NA	NA	TRBJ1-1	TRBV6-5	13	TGTGCCAGCACTCGGACGGTGAACACTGAAGCTTTCTTT	CASTRTVNTEAFF
once	TRBD2	TRBJ2-5	TRBV15	18	TGTGCCACCAGCAGAGATTCGATGCTAGCGGGAATCCAAGAGACCCAGTACTTC	CATSRDSMLAGIQETQYF
NA	NA	TRBJ1-4	TRBV14	14	TGTGCCAGCAGGCGATCTGCAACTAATGAAAAACTGTTTTTT	CASRRSATNEKLFF
NA	NA	TRBJ1-4	TRBV10-3	13	TGTGCCATCAGTGGGAGAGGGAATGAAAAACTGTTTTTT	CAISGRGNEKLFF
NA	NA	TRBJ2-1	TRBV7-9	16	TGTGCCAGCAGCGGGGGTTGGGGGACATCCTACAATGAGCAGTTCTTC	CASSGGWGTSYNEQFF
NA	NA	TRBJ2-6	TRBV7-6	16	TGTGCCAGCAGCTTGGGGCGGCCCTCTGGGGCCAACGTCCTGACTTTC	CASSLGRPSGANVLTF
NA	NA	TRBJ1-5	TRBV18	13	TGTGCCAGCTCACCACCTGGGAATCAGCCCCAGCATTTT	CASSPPGNQPQHF
NA	NA	TRBJ2-7	TRBV2	12	TGTGCCAGCCAGGCTAGCGTCTACGAGCAGTACTTC	CASQASVYEQYF